This is a list of T cell receptor beta chains from one sample in a study of technical replicates of blood from a handful of donors. Some clones are missing from TCRdb's copy, which holds only in-frame ones; the method was immunoSEQ multiplex PCR. The top ten clones hold roughly 0.21% of a sample with 85,000 to 100,000 clones, 95% of them seen once. The sequenced sample was T cells isolated from PBMCs. The receptors were sampled from a human donor in good health. Each CDR3 is given with its conserved first and last residue. A D gene is named only where the DNA matches it firmly. A row's size may be missing; if present it is once, few, many or a size class.

CDR3nt	CDR3aa	d_gene	v_gene	j_gene	abundance
TGTGCCAGCAGTTTAGAGGGTATAAGCTCCTACGAGCAGTACTTC	CASSLEGISSYEQYF	.	TRBV28	TRBJ2-7	.
TGTGCCAGCAGGCACACCCTGACAGGACCGTTCTACGAGCAGTACTTC	CASRHTLTGPFYEQYF	.	TRBV28	TRBJ2-7	once
TGCGCCAGCAGCTTGGCCTATAAGACTAGCGGGAGTATTCAGTTCTTC	CASSLAYKTSGSIQFF	TRBD2	TRBV5-1	TRBJ2-1	.
TGTGCCAGCAGGGACTCGGGACAGGGCGTCACCGGGGAGCTGTTTTTT	CASRDSGQGVTGELFF	TRBD1	TRBV9	TRBJ2-2	.
TGTGCCAGCAATGACGGAGAGGACACAGATACGCAGTATTTT	CASNDGEDTDTQYF	.	TRBV21-1	TRBJ2-3	.
TGTGCCAGCAGCATCGGACGGGGGACAGATACGCAGTATTTT	CASSIGRGTDTQYF	.	TRBV7-3	TRBJ2-3	.
TGTGCCAGCAGCGTAGGTACCTACAATGAGCAGTTCTTC	CASSVGTYNEQFF	.	TRBV9	TRBJ2-1	.
TGTGCCAGCAGCTTGGTCGGCTACGAGCAGTACTTC	CASSLVGYEQYF	.	TRBV5-6	TRBJ2-7	once
TGTGCCAGCAGTTTTGGCAGGAACACTGAAGCTTTCTTT	CASSFGRNTEAFF	.	TRBV2	TRBJ1-1	.
TGTGCCAGCGCCCCTTACGTCAGTGCCCTCATTTCTGGAAACACCATATATTTT	CASAPYVSALISGNTIYF	.	TRBV27	TRBJ1-3	.
TGTGCCAGCAGCCCCCCGGGAGGGAAGAATGAGCAGTTCTTC	CASSPPGGKNEQFF	TRBD2	TRBV6-5	TRBJ2-1	.
TGCGCCAGCAGCCAATCTATACCGACAGGCCAAGAGACCCAGTACTTC	CASSQSIPTGQETQYF	.	TRBV4-1	TRBJ2-5	.
TGCGCCAGCACCATGACCCCCAGGGGTTCCGTTGAAGCTTTCTTT	CASTMTPRGSVEAFF	.	TRBV4-1	TRBJ1-1	.
TGTGCCAGCAGCTTAAACCCGGACAGGTACAATGAGCAGTTCTTC	CASSLNPDRYNEQFF	TRBD1	TRBV7-3	TRBJ2-1	.
TGTGCCAGCAGCCCACGACAGGGACTAGCGGGCCTGAACACCGGGGAGCTGTTTTTT	CASSPRQGLAGLNTGELFF	TRBD2	TRBV4-2	TRBJ2-2	.
TGTGCCAGCAGGGGGGGAGAAGTGAACACTGAAGCTTTCTTT	CASRGGEVNTEAFF	.	TRBV6-1	TRBJ1-1	.
TGTGCCAGCAGTTTGACCCGGGACTCCTACAATGAGCAGTTCTTC	CASSLTRDSYNEQFF	.	TRBV27	TRBJ2-1	.
TGTGCCAGCAGCGGGACTTATTCTCCAAGGGCAGGGGGCCATCAGCCCCAGCATTTT	CASSGTYSPRAGGHQPQHF	TRBD1	TRBV16	TRBJ1-5	.
TGTGCCAGCAGCTTAGAGGGACTAGGCCGGGGGCGCTACAATGAGCAGTTCTTC	CASSLEGLGRGRYNEQFF	TRBD2	TRBV11-3	TRBJ2-1	.
TGTGCCAGCTCACCGGTCGGAGATACGCAGTATTTT	CASSPVGDTQYF	.	TRBV18	TRBJ2-3	few
TGTGCCAGCAGCCCCCGACCTTGGGCCTCTTACGAGCAGTACTTC	CASSPRPWASYEQYF	.	TRBV28	TRBJ2-7	.
TGTGCCAGCAGCCAAGATTCGGGTGGGGGGCAGGGGGATGGCTACACCTTC	CASSQDSGGGQGDGYTF	TRBD1	TRBV4-2	TRBJ1-2	.
TGTGCCAGCAGCTTGGTTGGGGGACTAGAGACCGGGGAGCTGTTTTTT	CASSLVGGLETGELFF	TRBD2	TRBV5-4	TRBJ2-2	.
TGCGCCACTGCTCGGCTAGCGGGGGGGCATGAGCAGTTCTTC	CATARLAGGHEQFF	TRBD2	TRBV10-2	TRBJ2-1	.
TGCGCCAGCAAGGGGGGAGGGCCCGGTTACAATGAGCAGTTCTTC	CASKGGGPGYNEQFF	.	TRBV5-1	TRBJ2-1	.
TGTGCCAGCAGCGTAGAGGTATTGGGACAGGGATCCTACGAGCAGTACTTC	CASSVEVLGQGSYEQYF	TRBD1	TRBV9	TRBJ2-7	.
TGTGCCAGCAGCTTGGCCTCTACGGGAGCATACAATGAGCAGTTCTTC	CASSLASTGAYNEQFF	.	TRBV5-4	TRBJ2-1	.
TGTGCCAGCAGGGCGTACAGGGGCGGAGGCTATGGCTACACCTTC	CASRAYRGGGYGYTF	TRBD1	TRBV9	TRBJ1-2	.